The rows below give T cell receptor beta chains drawn from one sample of a study of blood T cell repertoires in COVID-19. Profiled with immunoSEQ multiplex PCR; TCRdb holds only in-frame clones, not every one. Here the sample spans roughly 38,000 clones, approximately 84% being singletons. Source material: peripheral blood. All receptors derive from a man older than 75 with active or convalescent COVID-19. Each CDR3 is given with its conserved first and last residue. The order of the fields is D gene, clone size, V gene, J gene, CDR3 protein, CDR3 DNA. The D gene is left open where the match is weak. Clone size is shown for a subset of rows, as once, few, many or a class of expanded clone.

D: .
size: medium-sized
V: TRBV2
J: TRBJ1-1
CDR3: CASSEWGDTEAFF
DNA: TGTGCCAGCAGCGAGTGGGGAGACACTGAAGCTTTCTTT

D: .
size: once
V: TRBV6-6
J: TRBJ1-4
CDR3: CASSYDGQSNEKLFF
DNA: TGTGCCAGCAGTTACGACGGACAATCCAATGAAAAACTGTTTTTT

D: TRBD2
size: .
V: TRBV11-3
J: TRBJ2-1
CDR3: CASSSGLAGGNEQFF
DNA: TGTGCCAGCAGCTCGGGACTAGCGGGGGGCAATGAGCAGTTCTTC

D: TRBD2
size: .
V: TRBV9
J: TRBJ2-3
CDR3: CASTPVGAGGITDTQYF
DNA: TGTGCCAGCACCCCCGTGGGAGCGGGGGGGATCACAGATACGCAGTATTTT

D: TRBD2
size: .
V: TRBV7-9
J: TRBJ2-5
CDR3: CASSLAIAGEETQYF
DNA: TGTGCCAGCAGCTTAGCTATAGCGGGGGAAGAGACCCAGTACTTC

D: .
size: .
V: TRBV2
J: TRBJ1-1
CDR3: CASSEEGAVNTEAFF
DNA: TGTGCCAGCAGTGAAGAGGGAGCCGTGAACACTGAAGCTTTCTTT

D: .
size: .
V: TRBV19
J: TRBJ1-4
CDR3: CARTSRSAATNEKLFF
DNA: TGTGCCAGGACATCACGGTCGGCTGCAACTAATGAAAAACTGTTTTTT

D: .
size: once
V: TRBV11-2
J: TRBJ2-7
CDR3: CASSPRSARAYEQYF
DNA: TGTGCCAGCAGCCCCCGTTCGGCCAGGGCCTACGAGCAGTACTTC

D: .
size: .
V: TRBV18
J: TRBJ2-2
CDR3: CASSPGFGVRTGELFF
DNA: TGTGCCAGCTCCCCCGGGTTCGGGGTACGCACCGGGGAGCTGTTTTTT

D: TRBD2
size: .
V: TRBV27
J: TRBJ2-7
CDR3: CASSLSTSGMYEQYF
DNA: TGTGCCAGCAGTTTGTCGACTAGCGGGATGTACGAGCAGTACTTC

D: TRBD2
size: .
V: TRBV27
J: TRBJ2-2
CDR3: CASSLRPSGSLNTGELFF
DNA: TGTGCCAGCAGTTTACGCCCTAGCGGGAGCCTGAACACCGGGGAGCTGTTTTTT

D: .
size: few
V: TRBV7-9
J: TRBJ2-1
CDR3: CASSLSRRPRGSNEQFF
DNA: TGTGCCAGCAGCTTAAGCCGTCGGCCTAGAGGATCAAATGAGCAGTTCTTC

D: .
size: .
V: TRBV4-1
J: TRBJ1-1
CDR3: CASSLYSFSNTEAFF
DNA: TGCGCCAGCAGCCTCTATTCATTTTCGAACACTGAAGCTTTCTTT

D: .
size: few
V: TRBV11-3
J: TRBJ1-6
CDR3: CASSPPSGSNSPLHF
DNA: TGTGCCAGCAGCCCCCCCTCAGGGTCTAATTCACCCCTCCACTTT

D: .
size: .
V: TRBV24-1
J: TRBJ2-1
CDR3: CATSDGGGAGSSYNEQFF
DNA: TGTGCCACCAGTGATGGAGGCGGGGCGGGGAGCTCCTACAATGAGCAGTTCTTC

D: TRBD1
size: few
V: TRBV5-1
J: TRBJ1-1
CDR3: CASSLSGTENTEAFF
DNA: TGCGCCAGCAGCCTTTCCGGGACAGAAAACACTGAAGCTTTCTTT

D: .
size: .
V: TRBV11-3
J: TRBJ1-1
CDR3: CASSHPRGEAFF
DNA: TGTGCCAGCAGCCACCCTAGGGGTGAAGCTTTCTTT

D: .
size: once
V: TRBV19
J: TRBJ2-3
CDR3: CASTKAGGGHNTQYF
DNA: TGTGCCAGTACCAAGGCCGGAGGGGGCCACAATACGCAGTATTTT

D: TRBD2
size: .
V: TRBV19
J: TRBJ2-7
CDR3: CASSIGSGPYEQYF
DNA: TGTGCCAGTAGTATAGGTAGCGGGCCTTACGAGCAGTACTTC

D: TRBD1
size: .
V: TRBV19
J: TRBJ1-2
CDR3: CASSPNDRAYYGYTF
DNA: TGTGCCAGTAGTCCCAACGACAGGGCCTACTATGGCTACACCTTC

D: .
size: .
V: TRBV19
J: TRBJ2-1
CDR3: CASSSRANNEQFF
DNA: TGTGCCAGTAGTAGCAGGGCTAACAATGAGCAGTTCTTC

D: TRBD1
size: .
V: TRBV9
J: TRBJ1-3
CDR3: CASSVEDRGGNTIYF
DNA: TGTGCCAGCAGCGTCGAGGACAGGGGAGGAAACACCATATATTTT

D: .
size: .
V: TRBV6-2/TRBV6-3
J: TRBJ1-5
CDR3: CASSYSGDGLNQPQHF
DNA: TGTGCCAGCAGTTACTCGGGAGACGGCCTCAATCAGCCCCAGCATTTT

D: TRBD2
size: .
V: TRBV10-2
J: TRBJ2-3
CDR3: CASKGGGQDTQYF
DNA: TGCGCCAGCAAGGGCGGGGGGCAAGATACGCAGTATTTT

D: TRBD1
size: .
V: TRBV27
J: TRBJ2-1
CDR3: CASSLRGTASSYNEQFF
DNA: TGTGCCAGCAGTTTAAGGGGGACAGCCAGCTCCTACAATGAGCAGTTCTTC

D: .
size: .
V: TRBV6-5
J: TRBJ1-2
CDR3: CASVGAAGYGYTF
DNA: TGTGCCAGCGTTGGGGCGGCCGGCTATGGCTACACCTTC

D: .
size: .
V: TRBV7-3
J: TRBJ1-5
CDR3: CASSLDSNQPQHF
DNA: TGTGCCAGCAGCCTAGATAGCAATCAGCCCCAGCATTTT

D: .
size: few
V: TRBV28
J: TRBJ2-5
CDR3: CASSLGTSETQYF
DNA: TGTGCCAGCAGCCTCGGGACAAGTGAGACCCAGTACTTC

D: .
size: .
V: TRBV11-3
J: TRBJ1-1
CDR3: CASSKTNPGSGSTEAFF
DNA: TGTGCCAGCAGCAAAACTAACCCGGGGAGTGGGAGCACTGAAGCTTTCTTT

D: .
size: .
V: TRBV7-2
J: TRBJ2-3
CDR3: CASSTQGLRGTDTQYF
DNA: TGTGCCAGCAGTACCCAGGGGTTAAGAGGCACAGATACGCAGTATTTT

D: TRBD1
size: .
V: TRBV9
J: TRBJ1-1
CDR3: CASSEGTGANTEAFF
DNA: TGTGCCAGCAGCGAGGGGACAGGGGCGAACACTGAAGCTTTCTTT

D: .
size: .
V: TRBV4-3
J: TRBJ2-3
CDR3: CASSQVWMSGDTQYF
DNA: TGCGCCAGCAGCCAAGTCTGGATGTCAGGGGATACGCAGTATTTT

D: TRBD1
size: .
V: TRBV10-3
J: TRBJ1-2
CDR3: CAIRPQGGSGYGYTF
DNA: TGTGCCATCAGGCCACAGGGGGGATCGGGCTATGGCTACACCTTC

D: .
size: .
V: TRBV5-1
J: TRBJ2-3
CDR3: CASSHSSSTDTQYF
DNA: TGCGCCAGCAGTCATAGTTCTAGCACAGATACGCAGTATTTT

D: TRBD1
size: once
V: TRBV10-3
J: TRBJ1-1
CDR3: CAISRDRDTEAFF
DNA: TGTGCCATCAGCCGAGACAGGGACACTGAAGCTTTCTTT

D: .
size: .
V: TRBV25-1
J: TRBJ1-1
CDR3: CASSRSRGTEAFF
DNA: TGTGCCAGCAGCCGAAGTAGAGGCACTGAAGCTTTCTTT

D: .
size: once
V: TRBV7-9
J: TRBJ2-2
CDR3: CASSLGRGFWTGELFF
DNA: TGTGCCAGCAGCTTAGGACGCGGGTTCTGGACCGGGGAGCTGTTTTTT

D: .
size: once
V: TRBV7-9
J: TRBJ2-4
CDR3: CASSLDAGYGSKNIQYF
DNA: TGTGCCAGCAGCTTAGATGCCGGATACGGGTCCAAAAACATTCAGTACTTC

D: .
size: .
V: TRBV5-8
J: TRBJ2-3
CDR3: CASSNDRGGADTQYF
DNA: TGTGCCAGCAGCAACGACAGGGGAGGGGCAGATACGCAGTATTTT

D: TRBD1
size: .
V: TRBV7-3
J: TRBJ2-7
CDR3: CASRAAGTGSYEQYF
DNA: TGTGCCAGCAGGGCCGCCGGGACAGGGAGCTACGAGCAGTACTTC

D: .
size: .
V: TRBV3-1/TRBV3-2
J: TRBJ2-2
CDR3: CASSQDRVKTSGELFF
DNA: TGTGCCAGCAGCCAAGATCGCGTGAAGACTAGCGGGGAGCTGTTTTTT

D: TRBD1
size: .
V: TRBV18
J: TRBJ2-3
CDR3: CASSTRQGADTQYF
DNA: TGTGCCAGCTCAACCCGACAGGGAGCAGATACGCAGTATTTT

D: TRBD2
size: .
V: TRBV11-3
J: TRBJ2-1
CDR3: CASSFTSGGARVFF
DNA: TGTGCCAGCAGCTTTACTAGCGGGGGGGCGCGGGTTTTCTTC

D: TRBD1
size: .
V: TRBV7-6
J: TRBJ2-7
CDR3: CASSLAPGQGLGEQYF
DNA: TGTGCCAGCAGCTTAGCCCCGGGACAGGGGCTTGGTGAGCAGTACTTC

D: TRBD1
size: .
V: TRBV7-2
J: TRBJ2-2
CDR3: CASSPRAGTGTGELFF
DNA: TGTGCCAGCAGCCCCCGGGCAGGGACAGGCACCGGGGAGCTGTTTTTT

D: .
size: .
V: TRBV5-6
J: TRBJ2-7
CDR3: CASSLRTEQYF
DNA: TGTGCCAGCAGCTTGCGGACAGAGCAGTACTTC

D: .
size: .
V: TRBV5-4
J: TRBJ2-5
CDR3: CASSSIYQETQYF
DNA: TGTGCCAGCAGCTCCATTTACCAAGAGACCCAGTACTTC

D: .
size: .
V: TRBV9
J: TRBJ2-1
CDR3: CASSVGAEQFF
DNA: TGTGCCAGCAGCGTAGGGGCTGAGCAGTTCTTC

D: .
size: .
V: TRBV7-9
J: TRBJ2-1
CDR3: CASSFLLGTCEQFF
DNA: TGTGCCAGCAGCTTTCTACTAGGAACTTGTGAGCAGTTCTTC